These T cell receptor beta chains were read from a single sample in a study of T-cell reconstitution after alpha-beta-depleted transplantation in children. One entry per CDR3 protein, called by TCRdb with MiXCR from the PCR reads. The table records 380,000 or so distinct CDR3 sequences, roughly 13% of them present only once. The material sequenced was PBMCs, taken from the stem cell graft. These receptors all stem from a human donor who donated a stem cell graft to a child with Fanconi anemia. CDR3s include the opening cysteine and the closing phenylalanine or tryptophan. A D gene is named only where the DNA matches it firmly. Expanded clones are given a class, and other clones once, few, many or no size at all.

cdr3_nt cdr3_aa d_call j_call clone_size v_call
TGCAGTGCTGACGTGGACAGGGAAGAGACCCAGTACTTC CSADVDREETQYF TRBD1 TRBJ2-5 - TRBV20-1
TGCAGCATATGGGACAGGTCGAGCACAGATACGCAGTATTTT CSIWDRSSTDTQYF TRBD1 TRBJ2-3 - TRBV29-1
TGTGCCAGCAGCTTAGTAGTGGGAGAAGCTTTCTTT CASSLVVGEAFF - TRBJ1-1 few TRBV13
TGTGCCAGCAGCTTGGCGGGCGTTTCACCCCTCCACTTT CASSLAGVSPLHF - TRBJ1-6 few TRBV7-8
TGCGCCAGCCTTCCACGGGTCACTGAAGCTTTCTTT CASLPRVTEAFF - TRBJ1-1 many TRBV4-3
TGTGCCAGCACCTCAAACGAGGCTAATTCACCCCTCCACTTT CASTSNEANSPLHF - TRBJ1-6 - TRBV12-3/TRBV12-4
TGTGCCAGCGGACAGGCGAACACCGGGGAGCTGTTTTTT CASGQANTGELFF TRBD1 TRBJ2-2 few TRBV11-2
TGTACCTGCTGTTTAATGAATGAAAAACTGTTTTTT CTCCLMNEKLFF - TRBJ1-4 - TRBV12-3/TRBV12-4
TGTGCCAGCAGTCTAGGGCGGGGCAGCAATCAGCCCCAGCATTTT CASSLGRGSNQPQHF - TRBJ1-5 - TRBV7-8
TGTGCCAGCACCCAAGCAGAGACCCAGTACTTC CASTQAETQYF - TRBJ2-5 many TRBV6-1
TGTGCCAGCAGCTTAGCCGGGATGAAACAAGAGACCCAGTACTTC CASSLAGMKQETQYF - TRBJ2-5 few TRBV7-6
TGTGCCATCAGTGGAGGGATGAACACCGGGGAGCTGTTTTTT CAISGGMNTGELFF - TRBJ2-2 few TRBV10-3
TGCGCCAGCAGCCAAGAGAGCGGGGGGGCCTGGTACAATGAGCAGTTCTTC CASSQESGGAWYNEQFF TRBD2 TRBJ2-1 many TRBV4-3
TGTGCCAGCGCCCGGGATCAGAGCTCCTACAATGAGCAGTTCTTC CASARDQSSYNEQFF - TRBJ2-1 - TRBV6-1
TGCGCCAGCAGCCAAGATAGGCAGCGAATGAACACCGGGGAGCTGTTTTTT CASSQDRQRMNTGELFF - TRBJ2-2 - TRBV4-3
TGCAGCGTTGGACAGGGATCCCAAGAGACCCAGTACTTC CSVGQGSQETQYF TRBD1 TRBJ2-5 - TRBV29-1
TGTGCCAGCAGCTTTGAATTGCAAGAGACCCAGTACTTC CASSFELQETQYF - TRBJ2-5 many TRBV11-2
TGTGCCAGCAGCCTTACAGGGGGCCCTCCAAATGAAAAACTGTTTTTT CASSLTGGPPNEKLFF TRBD1 TRBJ1-4 - TRBV7-6
TGCAGTGCTATACGATCACAGCTAAATCAGCCCCAGCATTTT CSAIRSQLNQPQHF - TRBJ1-5 - TRBV20-1
TGTGCCAGCGCCTTCGGAAGGCAGGGGGATCAGCCCCAGCATTTT CASAFGRQGDQPQHF TRBD1 TRBJ1-5 many TRBV12-3/TRBV12-4
TGTGCCAGCAGCAGCGAAACTAGCGGGGGGAATGAGCAGTTCTTC CASSSETSGGNEQFF TRBD2 TRBJ2-1 - TRBV3-1
TGTGCCAGCAGTTTGGACAGGGTCTATGGCTACACCTTC CASSLDRVYGYTF TRBD1 TRBJ1-2 many TRBV5-1
TGTGCCAGCAGCCACAACAGGGGAGGAGAGACCCAGTACTTC CASSHNRGGETQYF - TRBJ2-5 many TRBV7-7
TGCAGTGCGGTGGGGGGACAGGGAAGCTACACCTTC CSAVGGQGSYTF TRBD1 TRBJ1-2 - TRBV20-1
TGCGCCAGCAGCTTGTCGCAGGGGTTGGCGGAAGCTTTCTTT CASSLSQGLAEAFF - TRBJ1-1 many TRBV5-1
TGCAGTGCTAGAGATTTTACAGTTAACTATGGCTACACCTTC CSARDFTVNYGYTF - TRBJ1-2 many TRBV20-1
TGTGCCAGCTCCACAGGCGTCCAGCCCCAGCATTTT CASSTGVQPQHF - TRBJ1-5 - TRBV18
TGCAGTGCTAGGGCCCTGGACAGGGAAGATGAGCAGTTCTTC CSARALDREDEQFF TRBD1 TRBJ2-1 - TRBV20-1
TGCAGCGGTGGGCTAGCCCAAGAGACCCAGTACTTC CSGGLAQETQYF - TRBJ2-5 - TRBV20-1
TGTGCCAGCAGCCGTCTAGCGGGGTTGGGAGAGACCCAGTACTTC CASSRLAGLGETQYF TRBD2 TRBJ2-5 - TRBV7-2
TGCGCCAGCAGCCAAGATCCTAGCGGGGGGAGAACCGGGGAGCTGTTTTTT CASSQDPSGGRTGELFF TRBD2 TRBJ2-2 many TRBV4-3
TGCGCCAGCAGCTTGGAGGCTAGCGGGACAAACAATGAGCAGTTCTTC CASSLEASGTNNEQFF TRBD2 TRBJ2-1 - TRBV5-1
TGTGCCAGCAGTGAGTATATGAATGAGCAGTTCTTC CASSEYMNEQFF - TRBJ2-1 - TRBV2
TGCGCCAGCAGCTTGGGACAGGGGGCAAGTCCTCAGCCCCAGCATTTT CASSLGQGASPQPQHF TRBD1 TRBJ1-5 - TRBV5-1
TGTGCCAGCGGTTTGACTAGGGGCACAGATACGCAGTATTTT CASGLTRGTDTQYF - TRBJ2-3 many TRBV2
TGTGCCAGCAGCCAAGAGCAGGGGCGACTGGGTAACTATGGCTACACCTTC CASSQEQGRLGNYGYTF - TRBJ1-2 - TRBV4-2
TGCAGTGCGACGGGGCTCGATCAGCCCCAGCATTTT CSATGLDQPQHF - TRBJ1-5 many TRBV20-1
TGCACCAGCAAAGGGACTTCGAACACCGGGGAGCTGTTTTTT CTSKGTSNTGELFF - TRBJ2-2 few TRBV5-1
TGTGCCAGCTCAGCTCAGGAAGAGACCCAGTACTTC CASSAQEETQYF - TRBJ2-5 few TRBV18
TGCGCCAGCAGCTTGGAGGGGCAATTCTATGGCTACACCTTC CASSLEGQFYGYTF - TRBJ1-2 few TRBV5-1
TGTGCCTGGAGTGGAGATTTGAACACTGAAGCTTTCTTT CAWSGDLNTEAFF - TRBJ1-1 many TRBV30
TGCAGTGTTCGCGAGGGGACAGGGTTTAATTCACCCCTCCACTTT CSVREGTGFNSPLHF TRBD1 TRBJ1-6 many TRBV20-1
TGCAGCGGCATGGCAGGAGAGCCCCGCGCTTTCTTT CSGMAGEPRAFF - TRBJ1-1 few TRBV29-1
TGCGCCAGCGAAACGGGGGGCCCCCGTGCCACGCAGTATTTT CASETGGPRATQYF - TRBJ2-3 - TRBV5-1
TGTGCCAGCAGCTCCCGCCGGGCTAGCAGATCCACAGATACGCAGTATTTT CASSSRRASRSTDTQYF - TRBJ2-3 - TRBV11-2
TGTGCCAGCAGTTACTCGACTAGCGGAAGAGGTAATGAGCAGTTCTTC CASSYSTSGRGNEQFF TRBD2 TRBJ2-1 - TRBV6-5
TGCGCCAGCAGCCCTCACCACAGGGGCGAAAACATTCAGTACTTC CASSPHHRGENIQYF TRBD1 TRBJ2-4 few TRBV4-3
TGCAGCGCCCGGAAACGATTGAACACTGAAGCTTTCTTT CSARKRLNTEAFF - TRBJ1-1 many TRBV29-1
TGCGCCAGCAGCTTGCGCGGGACAGGGGCCTACGAGCAGTACTTC CASSLRGTGAYEQYF TRBD1 TRBJ2-7 - TRBV5-1
TGTGCCAGCAGTTTACTTCTCTACGAGCAGTACTTC CASSLLLYEQYF - TRBJ2-7 few TRBV12-3/TRBV12-4
TGCGCCAGCAGCTTGGCCGTCGGCAGGGGAGTTGAAGCTTTCTTT CASSLAVGRGVEAFF - TRBJ1-1 - TRBV5-1
TGCAGTGCCGAAGACAATCTCGACTATGGCTACACCTTC CSAEDNLDYGYTF - TRBJ1-2 many TRBV20-1
TGTGCCAGCAGCTTAGTGGGAGGGGGTCGGTTTGAAGCTTTCTTT CASSLVGGGRFEAFF - TRBJ1-1 - TRBV7-2
TGCAGCGCGAGGCCGGGGTGGGGAATGAACACTGAAGCTTTCTTT CSARPGWGMNTEAFF - TRBJ1-1 - TRBV29-1
TGCAGTGCTACGCCCCAACGCGGGGGCAAAGGAAGCACAGATACGCAGTATTTT CSATPQRGGKGSTDTQYF - TRBJ2-3 few TRBV20-1
TGTGCCAGCTCACCTTCGACCACAGATACGCAGTATTTT CASSPSTTDTQYF - TRBJ2-3 - TRBV18
TGTGCCATCAGTGAGCCCAAAGCGGGGGAAGAGACCCAGTACTTC CAISEPKAGEETQYF TRBD2 TRBJ2-5 - TRBV10-3